Described below is a single TCR beta chain sequence and its context. The sample originates from a study of T cell responses to AZD1222 COVID-19 vaccine. V shed 6 bases, J shed 1 base, and the junction held 3 bases outside the gene matches. This CDR3 contains 15 residues. Germline values: CDR1 SNHLY, CDR2 FYNNEI. TCRdb's copy holds only in-frame clones and misses some; the assay was immunoSEQ multiplex PCR. The profile shows fewer than 45,000 clones, approximately 88% of them singletons. The receptor was derived from an adult in good health. Sample: peripheral blood, taken on day 0 of AZD1222 vaccination. The chain joins TRBV2 to TRBJ2-7, with 13 bases aligning to TRBD2. As DNA, the CDR3 is TGTGCCAGCAGAAGGACTAGCGGGGGATCCTACGAGCAGTACTTC. Amino acids: CASRRTSGGSYEQYF.